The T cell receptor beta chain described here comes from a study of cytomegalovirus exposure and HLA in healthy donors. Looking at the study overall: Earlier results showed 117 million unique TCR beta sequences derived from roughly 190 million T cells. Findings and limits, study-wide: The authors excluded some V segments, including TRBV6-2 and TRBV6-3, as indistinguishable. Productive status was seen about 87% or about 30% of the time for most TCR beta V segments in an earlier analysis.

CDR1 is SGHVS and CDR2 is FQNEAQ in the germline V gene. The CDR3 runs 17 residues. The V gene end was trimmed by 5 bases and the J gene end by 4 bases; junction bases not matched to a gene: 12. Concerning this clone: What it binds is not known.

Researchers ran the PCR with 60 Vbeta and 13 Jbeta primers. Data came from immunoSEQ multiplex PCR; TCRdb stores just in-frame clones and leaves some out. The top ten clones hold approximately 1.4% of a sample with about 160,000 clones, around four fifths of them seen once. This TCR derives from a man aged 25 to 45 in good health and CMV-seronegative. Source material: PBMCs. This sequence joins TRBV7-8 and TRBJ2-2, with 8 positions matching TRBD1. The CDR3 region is CASSPFTGGFRTGELFF. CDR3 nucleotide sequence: TGTGCCAGCAGCCCATTCACAGGGGGATTTCGCACCGGGGAGCTGTTTTTT. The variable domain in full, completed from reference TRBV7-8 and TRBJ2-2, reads GAGVSQSPRYKVAKRGQDVALRCDPISGHVSLFWYQQALGQGPEFLTYFQNEAQLDKSGLPSDRFFAERPEGSVSTLKIQRTQQEDSAVYLCASSPFTGGFRTGELFFGEGSRLTVL.